Shown below are 9 T cell receptor beta chains from a single sample sequenced in a study of OX40 agonist ivuxolimab in advanced cancers. This table comes from immunoSEQ multiplex PCR, and its TCRdb copy is limited to in-frame clones, with some not included. Among roughly 70,000 clones listed, just over 90% were seen once. The specimen was CD4+ or CD8+ T cells sorted from blood, collected in a trial of the OX40 agonist ivuxolimab. Receptor source: an adult with an advanced solid tumor such as melanoma, head and neck, liver or kidney cancer.

This chain links TRBV13 with TRBJ2-1; weak D call: TRBD2 (6 bases). Trimming removed 5 bases from V and 4 bases from J, with 12 bases in between. The V gene's germline CDR1 is PRHDT and CDR2 FYEKMQ (reference sequence). This CDR3 has 14 residues. The CDR3 nucleotides read TGTGCCAGCAGCATACCGGGACTTTACAATGAGCAGTTCTTC. Its translation is CASSIPGLYNEQFF. The full variable domain, with the rest looked up from reference TRBV13 and TRBJ2-1, is AAGVIQSPRHLIKEKRETATLKCYPIPRHDTVYWYQQGPGQDPQFLISFYEKMQSDKGSIPDRFSAQQFSDYHSELNMSSLELGDSALYFCASSIPGLYNEQFFGPGTRLTVL.

This chain links TRBV11-1 with TRBJ1-1; D unresolved. V lost 1 base and J lost 4, with 13 bases in between. Germline V gene lookup returns CDR1 SGHAT and CDR2 FQDESV (reference sequence). There are 15 residues in the CDR3. The CDR3 region is CASSLVLGLSTEAFF. For the CDR3, the DNA is TGTGCCAGCAGCTTAGTTCTGGGGTTGAGCACTGAAGCTTTCTTT.

The chain carries TRBV5-1 and TRBJ2-3; 12 bases match TRBD2. Germline CDR1 and CDR2: SGHRS and YFSETQ. This CDR3 contains 16 residues. The V and J ends lost 0 bases and 5 bases, in that order; junction bases with no gene match: 4. CDR3 DNA: TGCGCCAGCAGCTTGGGACTAGCGGGAGAGGTAGATACGCAGTATTTT. This sequence encodes CASSLGLAGEVDTQYF.

The chain employs TRBV6-1 and TRBJ2-2, with D possibly being TRBD1 or TRBD2 (5 bases each). Germline-derived CDR1 and CDR2 are MNHNS and SASEGT. This CDR3 is 16 amino acids long. V gave up 2 bases and J gave up 2 bases, with 12 bases separating them. CDR3 loop: CASSEIKGPNTGELFF. The DNA for the CDR3 is TGTGCCAGCAGTGAAATTAAGGGACCCAACACCGGGGAGCTGTTTTTT.

CDR3 sequence: CASSSTGYSNQPQHF. Here the CDR3 DNA reads TGTGCCAGCAGTTCAACAGGCTATAGCAATCAGCCCCAGCATTTT. This chain links TRBV27 with TRBJ1-5, with D perhaps matching TRBD1 (5 bases). V was shortened by 4 bases and J by 0 bases, with 10 bases between the two germline ends. Germline lookup yields CDR1 MNHEY and CDR2 SMNVEV (reference sequence). This CDR3 is 15 amino acids long.

V gene TRBV4-1 combines with J gene TRBJ1-5; weak D call: TRBD1 (5 bases). CDR1 is MGHRA and CDR2 is YSYEKL in the germline V gene. Deletions cut 2 bases from V and 10 bases from J, with 12 bases between. The CDR3 is made up of 13 amino acids. CDR3 sequence: CASSQPGGEPQHF. For the CDR3, the DNA is TGCGCCAGCAGCCAACCGGGGGGGGAACCCCAGCATTTT.

This clone appeared a single time. The V call is TRBV5-6, the J call TRBJ2-7; D possibly corresponds to TRBD1 (5 bases). V lost 4 bases to trimming and J lost 0 bases, with 17 bases between them. Germline CDR1 is SGHDT and CDR2 is YYEEEE. This CDR3 has 16 residues. The CDR3 loop reads CASSHLGQGISYEQYF. DNA for the CDR3: TGTGCCAGCAGCCACCTTGGGCAGGGCATCTCCTACGAGCAGTACTTC.

The V and J genes are TRBV6-5 and TRBJ2-7; TRBD1 might be the D (6 bases). Trimming took off 1 base at V and 7 bases at J, with 17 bases between the two ends. CDR1 MNHEY and CDR2 SVGAGI come from the germline V gene. The CDR3 totals 15 residues. CDR3 nucleotides: TGTGCCAGCAGTTACTTTCTGGGGGCGCCTCAAGAGCAGTACTTC. As protein: CASSYFLGAPQEQYF.

The chain combines TRBV14 with TRBJ2-7, with a tentative D call TRBD1 (6 bases). Germline-derived CDR1 and CDR2 are SGHDN and FVKESK. With 0 bases removed from V and 3 bases from J, the gap between germline ends came to 12 bases. The CDR3 spans 15 residues. As DNA, the CDR3 is TGTGCCAGCAGCCAAGATCTCGGCAGGGGCTACGAGCAGTACTTC. Encoded protein: CASSQDLGRGYEQYF.